The sequence of this T cell receptor beta chain was determined in a study of cytomegalovirus exposure and HLA in healthy donors (dated by TCRdb to 2016 to 2017). Broadly, across the study: A later analysis indicated that the 90 to 150 validation repertoires were generated on the platform also employed for the roughly 650 repertoires of the first cohort. The aim of the study was to test whether cataloging public T cell receptors could identify signatures of past pathogen exposure. A separate validation cohort of roughly 130 different subjects was used in addition to the approximately 700-subject first cohort. High-throughput TCR immunosequencing, statistical association of individual TCRs with disease status, and machine learning were combined to predict cytomegalovirus infection status. The paper's findings and limits, for the study overall: All 130 or so repertoires were used to score co-occurrence in the validation cohort in a later analysis, because that analysis had no HLA typing for the cohort. The authors suggested that the approach could potentially be extended to other disease states and immunological phenotypes. A few of the identified cytomegalovirus-associated TCR beta chains were confirmed in vitro to be specific for cytomegalovirus antigens. In both the original and validation cohorts, the classifier was reported to diagnose cytomegalovirus status with high specificity and sensitivity. A total of roughly 160 TCR beta chains were listed by the study as associated with cytomegalovirus. Most TCR sequences were observed very rarely across donors, whereas some public TCRs were present in many individuals. Of the cluster scores, about 94% were above 0 in a later analysis, which found that TCRs clustered in the first cohort also tended to co-occur in the roughly 130 validation repertoires.

Trimming removed 6 bases from V and 1 base from J, leaving 28 bases between the germline ends. CDR1 and CDR2, per the germline V gene, are KGHSH and LQKENI. From the cysteine through the phenylalanine, the CDR3 covers 21 amino acids. The entry retains the CDR3 DNA only, 63 bases that are in frame from base 1. The donors belonged to the validation cohort of over a hundred subjects, which was separate from the roughly 700-subject first cohort. Library method: the immunoSEQ multiplex PCR assay. The study's own analysis went as follows. A statistical classification framework was built for diagnosing cytomegalovirus status from the catalog of TCR beta chain sequences. Held by TCRdb, this immuneACCESS table contains in-frame sequences only and omits some clones. Under half of the omission traces to an unresolved V gene where checked; the cause of the rest is unknown. That table supplies the V and J calls and clone size; D and trimming were determined from the DNA. A total of some 250,000 clones appear in this sample, around 90% of them only once. Of the sample, 0.37% is held by the ten largest clones.

As regards this clone: Its antigen has not been determined. Per-base quality was not reported, and no clone a single base away is much larger than it.

This chain is built from TRBV18 and TRBJ2-6, with no confident D gene call. The TCR was taken from a woman under 30 in good health and CMV-seronegative. Sequenced: PBMCs. The CDR3 region reads CASSRMRLVTFQDSGANVLTF. The base sequence is TGTGCCAGCTCCCGAATGAGACTTGTAACGTTCCAAGATTCTGGGGCCAACGTCCTGACTTTC.